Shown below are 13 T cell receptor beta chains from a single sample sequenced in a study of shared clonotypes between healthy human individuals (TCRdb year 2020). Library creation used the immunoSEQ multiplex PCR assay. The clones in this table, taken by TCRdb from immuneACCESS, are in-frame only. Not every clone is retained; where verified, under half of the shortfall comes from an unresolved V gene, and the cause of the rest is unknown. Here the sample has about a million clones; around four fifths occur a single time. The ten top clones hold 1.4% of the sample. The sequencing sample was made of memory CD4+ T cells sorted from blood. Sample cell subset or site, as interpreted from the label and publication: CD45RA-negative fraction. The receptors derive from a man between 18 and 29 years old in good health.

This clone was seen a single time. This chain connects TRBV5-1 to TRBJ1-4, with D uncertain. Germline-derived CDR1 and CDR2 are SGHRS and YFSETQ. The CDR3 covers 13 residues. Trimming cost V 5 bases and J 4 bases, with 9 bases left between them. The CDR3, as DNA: TGCGCCAGCAGTCGGGGAAATAATGAAAAACTGTTTTTT. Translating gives CASSRGNNEKLFF. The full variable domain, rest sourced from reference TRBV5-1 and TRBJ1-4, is KAGVTQTPRYLIKTRGQQVTLSCSPISGHRSVSWYQQTPGQGLQFLFEYFSETQRNKGNFPGRFSGRQFSNSRSEMNVSTLELGDSALYLCASSRGNNEKLFFGSGTQLSVL.

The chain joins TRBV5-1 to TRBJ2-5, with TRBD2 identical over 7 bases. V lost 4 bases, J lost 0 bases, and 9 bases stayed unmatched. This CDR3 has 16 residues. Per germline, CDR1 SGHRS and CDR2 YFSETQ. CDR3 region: CASSRQILANQETQYF. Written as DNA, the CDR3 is TGCGCCAGCAGCCGACAAATACTAGCGAACCAAGAGACCCAGTACTTC.

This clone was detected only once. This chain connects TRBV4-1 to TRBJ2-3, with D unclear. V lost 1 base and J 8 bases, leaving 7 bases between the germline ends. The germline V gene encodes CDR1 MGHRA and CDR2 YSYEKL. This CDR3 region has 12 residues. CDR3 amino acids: CASSQGDLTQYF. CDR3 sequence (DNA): TGCGCCAGCAGCCAAGGGGATCTTACGCAGTATTTT.

As DNA, the CDR3 is TGTGCCAGCAGCTGGGGGACAGCTCTTTATTCACCCCTCCACTTT. It codes for CASSWGTALYSPLHF. The chain links TRBV5-6 to TRBJ1-6, with TRBD1 matching over 7 bases. Germline V CDR1 and CDR2: SGHDT, YYEEEE. This CDR3 has 15 amino acids. With V trimmed by 3 bases and J by 8 bases, 8 bases remained unmatched.

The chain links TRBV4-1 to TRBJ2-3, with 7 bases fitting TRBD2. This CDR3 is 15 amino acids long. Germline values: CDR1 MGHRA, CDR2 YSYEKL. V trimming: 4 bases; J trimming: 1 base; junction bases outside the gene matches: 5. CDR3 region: CASSRNGGGTDTQYF. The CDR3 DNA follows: TGCGCCAGCAGCCGAAATGGGGGGGGCACAGATACGCAGTATTTT.

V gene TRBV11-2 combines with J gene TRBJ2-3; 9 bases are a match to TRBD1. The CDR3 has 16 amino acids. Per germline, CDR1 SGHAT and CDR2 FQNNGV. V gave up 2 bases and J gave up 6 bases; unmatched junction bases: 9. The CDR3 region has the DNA TGTGCCAGCAGCTTACGGACAGGGGCCACCCGGGATACGCAGTATTTT. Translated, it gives CASSLRTGATRDTQYF.

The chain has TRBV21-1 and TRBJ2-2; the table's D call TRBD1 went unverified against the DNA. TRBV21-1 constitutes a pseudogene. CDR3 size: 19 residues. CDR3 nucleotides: TGTGCCAGCAGCAAAGCGCTTGGGGCCCTTTTCGCGAACACCGGGGAGCTGTTTTTT. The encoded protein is CASSKALGALFANTGELFF.

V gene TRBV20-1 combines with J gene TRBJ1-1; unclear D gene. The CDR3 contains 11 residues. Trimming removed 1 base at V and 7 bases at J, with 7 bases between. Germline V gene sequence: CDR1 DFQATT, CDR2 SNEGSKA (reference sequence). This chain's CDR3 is CSARGPHEAFF. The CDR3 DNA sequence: TGCAGTGCTAGAGGGCCCCATGAAGCTTTCTTT.

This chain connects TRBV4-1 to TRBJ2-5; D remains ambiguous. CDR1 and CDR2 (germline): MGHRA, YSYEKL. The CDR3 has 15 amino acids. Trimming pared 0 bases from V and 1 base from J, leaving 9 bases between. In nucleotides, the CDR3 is TGCGCCAGCAGCCAAGACAGGAATACCCAAGAGACCCAGTACTTC. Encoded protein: CASSQDRNTQETQYF.

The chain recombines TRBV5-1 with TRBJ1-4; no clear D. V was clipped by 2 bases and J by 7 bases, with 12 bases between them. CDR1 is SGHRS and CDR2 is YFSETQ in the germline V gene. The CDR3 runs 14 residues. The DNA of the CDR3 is TGCGCCAGCAGCTTAGGAGGGATGGGTGAAAAACTGTTTTTT. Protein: CASSLGGMGEKLFF.

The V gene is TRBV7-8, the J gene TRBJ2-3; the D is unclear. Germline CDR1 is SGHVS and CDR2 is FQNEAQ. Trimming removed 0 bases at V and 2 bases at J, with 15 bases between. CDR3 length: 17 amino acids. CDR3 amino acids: CASSLAGYPGLTDTQYF. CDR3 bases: TGTGCCAGCAGCTTAGCGGGTTACCCTGGCCTCACAGATACGCAGTATTTT.

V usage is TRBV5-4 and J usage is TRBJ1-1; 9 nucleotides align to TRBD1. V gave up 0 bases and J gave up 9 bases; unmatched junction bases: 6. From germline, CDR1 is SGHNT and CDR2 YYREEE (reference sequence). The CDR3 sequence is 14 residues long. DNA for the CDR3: TGTGCCAGCAGCTTGGAAAGGGGACAGGGTAAAGCTTTCTTT. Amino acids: CASSLERGQGKAFF.

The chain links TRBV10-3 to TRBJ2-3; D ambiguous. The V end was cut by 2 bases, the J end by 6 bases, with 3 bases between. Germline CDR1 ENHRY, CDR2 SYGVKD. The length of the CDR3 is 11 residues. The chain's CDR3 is CAISEGDTQYF. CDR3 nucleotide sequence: TGTGCCATCAGTGAGGGGGATACGCAGTATTTT.